The 26 T cell receptor beta chains below were found in one sample sequenced in a study of T cell responses to AZD1222 COVID-19 vaccine. Sequencing was performed with immunoSEQ multiplex PCR; in TCRdb, only in-frame clones are kept and a portion is missing. The sample lists about 110,000 clones; roughly 89% were seen once. Sample: peripheral blood, taken on day 0 of MenACWY control vaccination. These receptors all come from an adult in good health.

The V gene is TRBV6-5, the J gene TRBJ2-5, with TRBD2 matching over 9 bases. The CDR3 has 16 residues. The junction had 7 bases not matched to a gene; V was cut back by 0 bases and J by 5 bases. Germline CDR1 is MNHEY and CDR2 is SVGAGI. The CDR3 nucleotides are TGTGCCAGCAGTTACTCTACGGCGGGGGGGCGGGAGACCCAGTACTTC. It translates to CASSYSTAGGRETQYF.

The rearrangement joins TRBV6-5 to TRBJ1-2, with 9 bases aligning to TRBD1. Germline lookup yields CDR1 MNHEY and CDR2 SVGAGI. With 6 bases clipped from V and 6 bases from J, the junction kept 2 bases outside the gene matches. This CDR3 is built from 12 residues. CDR3 region: CASRRTGDGYTF. As DNA, the CDR3 is TGTGCCAGCAGGAGGACAGGGGATGGCTACACCTTC.

This chain links TRBV9 with TRBJ1-6; D unresolved. The CDR3 has 13 amino acids. Germline V gives CDR1 SGDLS, CDR2 YYNGEE. V was trimmed by 5 bases and J by 6 bases, leaving 9 bases between them. The CDR3 here is CASSTEINSPLHF. The CDR3 nucleotides are TGTGCCAGCAGTACAGAGATTAATTCACCCCTCCACTTT.

This clone came up once. The V gene is TRBV7-2, the J gene TRBJ1-2, with 8 nucleotides matching TRBD1. V dropped 6 bases and J dropped 7; count of bases not matched to a gene: 13. Germline loops: CDR1 SGHTA, CDR2 FQGNSA. This CDR3 has 15 residues. The CDR3: CASRFTDRGGLGYTF. CDR3 nucleotide sequence: TGTGCCAGCAGATTTACCGACAGGGGCGGGCTTGGCTACACCTTC. The full variable domain, its missing parts supplied by reference TRBV7-2 and TRBJ1-2, is GAGVSQSPSNKVTEKGKDVELRCDPISGHTALYWYRQSLGQGLEFLIYFQGNSAPDKSGLPSDRFSAERTGGSVSTLTIQRTQQEDSAVYLCASRFTDRGGLGYTFGSGTRLTVV.

The gene calls are TRBV5-4 and TRBJ1-2; 7 bases are shared with TRBD1. V lost 5 bases and J lost 4; bases outside the gene matches: 17. CDR3 length: 17 residues. Germline V lookup: CDR1 SGHNT, CDR2 YYREEE (reference sequence). This chain's CDR3 is CASSTGTAQSTTYGYTF. CDR3 coding DNA: TGTGCCAGCAGTACCGGGACAGCACAGTCTACTACCTATGGCTACACCTTC.

V and J are TRBV11-2 and TRBJ2-7, with 8 bases lining up with TRBD2. Germline V CDR1 and CDR2: SGHAT, FQNNGV. The CDR3 has 15 amino acids. The trim removed 1 base at V and 5 bases at J, leaving 7 bases unmatched. Written as DNA, the CDR3 is TGTGCCAGCAGCTTAGGGTCGGGGGGGGTCAACGAGCAGTACTTC. Amino acids: CASSLGSGGVNEQYF.

CDR3 bases: TGTGCCAGCAGTGAACGTGGAGGGTCCTACGAGCAGTACTTC. It is translated as CASSERGGSYEQYF. The genes are TRBV6-1 and TRBJ2-7; a possible D gene is TRBD2 (6 bases). V lost 2 bases and J lost 1, with 9 bases in between. Germline V gene data show CDR1 as MNHNS and CDR2 as SASEGT. This CDR3 has 14 amino acids.

The chain uses TRBV3-1 (or the pseudogene TRBV3-2) and TRBJ1-5; TRBD1 matches at 7 bases. Trimming took 3 bases from V and 0 from J; bases not matched to a gene: 8. This CDR3 has 17 residues. Germline-derived CDR1 and CDR2 are LGHDT and YNNKEL (reference sequence). The CDR3 bases are TGTGCCAGCAGCCAGCACAGACAGGGCAGTAGCAATCAGCCCCAGCATTTT. Protein: CASSQHRQGSSNQPQHF.

The chain uses TRBV19 and TRBJ1-5; D uncertain. Trimming cost V 1 base and J 9 bases, with 7 bases left between them. The CDR3 sequence is 12 residues long. Germline loops: CDR1 LNHDA, CDR2 SQIVND (reference sequence). Here the CDR3 reads CASSIVAGPQHF. DNA for the CDR3: TGTGCCAGTAGTATAGTCGCGGGGCCCCAGCATTTT.

This chain uses TRBV5-1 with TRBJ1-3; D perhaps matches TRBD1 (6 bases). The CDR3 sequence is 17 residues long. The V end was cut by 3 bases, the J end by 2 bases, with 18 bases between. Germline V gene sequence: CDR1 SGHRS, CDR2 YFSETQ. CDR3 region: CASSSEPGGAPGNTIYF. For the CDR3, the DNA is TGCGCCAGCAGCTCTGAACCGGGGGGCGCCCCTGGAAACACCATATATTTT.

The rearrangement links TRBV3-1 (or the pseudogene TRBV3-2) to TRBJ1-4; a possible D gene is TRBD1 (6 bases). The CDR3 is 15 residues long. CDR1 and CDR2 (germline): LGHDT, YNNKEL (reference sequence). Trimming removed 2 bases at V and 6 bases at J, with 13 bases between. The CDR3 DNA reads TGTGCCAGCAGCCAAACACAGGGTCTGGATGAAAAACTGTTTTTT. This encodes CASSQTQGLDEKLFF.

This chain joins TRBV7-8 and TRBJ2-3; 7 bases agree with TRBD2. The CDR3 runs to 13 residues. Looked up from germline, CDR1 is SGHVS and CDR2 is FQNEAQ. Germline trimming cut 8 bases from V and 2 bases from J; bases unmatched to any gene: 4. The CDR3 loop is CASAGVNTDTQYF. The DNA for the CDR3 is TGTGCCAGCGCGGGGGTAAACACAGATACGCAGTATTTT. Full variable domain (missing parts from reference TRBV7-8 and TRBJ2-3): GAGVSQSPRYKVAKRGQDVALRCDPISGHVSLFWYQQALGQGPEFLTYFQNEAQLDKSGLPSDRFFAERPEGSVSTLKIQRTQQEDSAVYLCASAGVNTDTQYFGPGTRLTVL.

The V call is TRBV27, the J call TRBJ1-1; TRBD1 might be the D (5 bases). CDR1 and CDR2 from the germline V gene are MNHEY and SMNVEV (reference sequence). The CDR3 sequence is 14 residues long. V lost 3 bases, J lost 1 base, and 9 bases lay in between. CDR3 residues: CASSFGAGNTEAFF. CDR3 sequence (DNA): TGTGCCAGCAGTTTCGGGGCGGGGAACACTGAAGCTTTCTTT.

The rearrangement uses TRBV25-1 and TRBJ2-3, with D uncertain. Germline lookup yields CDR1 MGHDK and CDR2 SYGVNS. CDR3 length: 14 residues. Trimming left V 4 bases short and J 0 bases short, with 8 bases between. The DNA of the CDR3 is TGTGCCAGCAGTGGAACCCTTAGCACAGATACGCAGTATTTT. Translated, it gives CASSGTLSTDTQYF.

This clone was seen a single time. The V gene is TRBV4-1, the J gene TRBJ1-1; D gene unclear. V shed 1 base and J shed 2 bases, with 14 bases lying between them. The CDR3 sequence is 16 residues long. Per the germline V gene, CDR1 is MGHRA and CDR2 is YSYEKL. The CDR3 coding sequence is TGCGCCAGCAGCCAAGCAACAGACATTGGCAACACTGAAGCTTTCTTT. This translates into CASSQATDIGNTEAFF.

V gene TRBV3-1 (or the pseudogene TRBV3-2) combines with J gene TRBJ2-7, with 7 positions matching TRBD1. The CDR3 extends over 13 amino acids. Looked up from germline, CDR1 is LGHDT and CDR2 is YNNKEL (reference sequence). The V segment lost 6 bases and the J segment 1 base; nucleotides outside the gene matches: 3. The DNA of the CDR3 is TGTGCCAGCAGTCGGACAGGATCCTACGAGCAGTACTTC. Protein sequence: CASSRTGSYEQYF.

Points on this clone: The junction differs from germline at one of its ends, possibly a read error. This chain links TRBV7-6 with TRBJ2-6; D is ambiguous. The CDR3 contains 15 residues. In germline, CDR1 is SGHVS, CDR2 FNYEAQ. The CDR3 sequence is CASSLDSSGANVLTF. The CDR3 region has the DNA TGTGCCAGCAGCTTAGACAGCTCTGGTGCCAACGTCCTGACTTTC.

J is TRBJ2-3 and V is TRBV10-3; 8 bases match TRBD2. V trimming: 4 bases; J trimming: 0 bases; junction bases outside the gene matches: 3. The CDR3 runs 15 residues. Germline lookup yields CDR1 ENHRY and CDR2 SYGVKD. CDR3 DNA sequence: TGTGCCATCAGTGGGGGACTAGGCAGCACAGATACGCAGTATTTT. Translating gives CAISGGLGSTDTQYF.

This chain joins TRBV5-6 and TRBJ1-4; 7 nucleotides line up with TRBD1. The germline V gene encodes CDR1 SGHDT and CDR2 YYEEEE. The V segment lost 4 bases and the J segment 5 bases; nucleotides outside the gene matches: 11. The CDR3 has 16 residues. The CDR3 loop is CASSPYRGQINEKLFF. CDR3 coding DNA: TGTGCCAGCAGCCCCTACCGGGGACAGATCAATGAAAAACTGTTTTTT.

The V call is TRBV5-1, the J call TRBJ2-5; no reliable D call. The germline gives CDR1 SGHRS, CDR2 YFSETQ. Deletions cut 3 bases from V and 2 bases from J, with 20 bases between. This CDR3 has 17 residues. CDR3 sequence (DNA): TGCGCCAGCAGCTCAATGCGGAGCCCAAACACTCAAGAGACCCAGTACTTC. The encoded protein is CASSSMRSPNTQETQYF. Combining the CDR3 with reference TRBV5-1 and TRBJ2-5 gives the whole variable domain KAGVTQTPRYLIKTRGQQVTLSCSPISGHRSVSWYQQTPGQGLQFLFEYFSETQRNKGNFPGRFSGRQFSNSRSEMNVSTLELGDSALYLCASSSMRSPNTQETQYFGPGTRLLVL.

This chain links TRBV5-6 with TRBJ1-2; D is possibly TRBD1 (5 bases). Trimming removed 5 bases from V and 3 bases from J, with 17 bases in between. Germline V gene data show CDR1 as SGHDT and CDR2 as YYEEEE. CDR3 size: 15 residues. CDR3 in DNA: TGTGCCAGCAGTCTAGACAGAACTAAACACTATGGCTACACCTTC. It is translated as CASSLDRTKHYGYTF.

The rearrangement uses TRBV3-1 (or the pseudogene TRBV3-2) and TRBJ1-4; D not resolved. This CDR3 is built from 14 residues. V lost 4 bases and J 0 bases, leaving 6 bases between the germline ends. Germline lookup yields CDR1 LGHDT and CDR2 YNNKEL (reference sequence). This CDR3 is CASSPDATNEKLFF. The CDR3 bases are TGTGCCAGCAGCCCGGATGCAACTAATGAAAAACTGTTTTTT.

The chain uses TRBV19 and TRBJ2-5; TRBD1 aligns across 10 bases. CDR1 and CDR2 from the germline V gene are LNHDA and SQIVND (reference sequence). The V gene end was trimmed by 2 bases and the J gene end by 3 bases; junction bases not matched to a gene: 3. The CDR3 consists of 15 residues. The CDR3 loop is CASSIWTGGKETQYF. The CDR3 DNA is TGTGCCAGTAGTATATGGACAGGGGGGAAAGAGACCCAGTACTTC.

The chain recombines TRBV12-5 with TRBJ2-7, with D perhaps matching TRBD1 (6 bases). The germline V gene has CDR1 LGHNT and CDR2 FRNRAP. V was cut by 3 bases and J by 2 bases, with 11 bases left in between. The CDR3 extends over 14 amino acids. The CDR3 sequence: CASGFPGQTYEQYF. CDR3 DNA sequence: TGTGCTAGTGGTTTCCCGGGACAAACCTACGAGCAGTACTTC.

V is TRBV28 and J is TRBJ1-5, with a tentative D call TRBD1 (5 bases). Germline loops: CDR1 MDHEN, CDR2 SYDVKM. Trimming shortened V by 10 bases and J by 0 bases, and 16 bases separated the two germline ends. The CDR3 consists of 15 residues. The CDR3 sequence is CATQNRQYSNQPQHF. DNA of the CDR3: TGTGCCACCCAAAACCGACAGTATAGCAATCAGCCCCAGCATTTT.

V is TRBV4-2 and J is TRBJ2-7; D gene ambiguous. The CDR3 contains 15 residues. CDR1 and CDR2 from the germline V gene are LGHNA and YNFKEQ. V lost 6 bases and J lost 0, with 15 bases in between. CDR3 DNA: TGTGCCAGCAGTTTCTCACAGACCAGCTCCTACGAGCAGTACTTC. This codes for CASSFSQTSSYEQYF.